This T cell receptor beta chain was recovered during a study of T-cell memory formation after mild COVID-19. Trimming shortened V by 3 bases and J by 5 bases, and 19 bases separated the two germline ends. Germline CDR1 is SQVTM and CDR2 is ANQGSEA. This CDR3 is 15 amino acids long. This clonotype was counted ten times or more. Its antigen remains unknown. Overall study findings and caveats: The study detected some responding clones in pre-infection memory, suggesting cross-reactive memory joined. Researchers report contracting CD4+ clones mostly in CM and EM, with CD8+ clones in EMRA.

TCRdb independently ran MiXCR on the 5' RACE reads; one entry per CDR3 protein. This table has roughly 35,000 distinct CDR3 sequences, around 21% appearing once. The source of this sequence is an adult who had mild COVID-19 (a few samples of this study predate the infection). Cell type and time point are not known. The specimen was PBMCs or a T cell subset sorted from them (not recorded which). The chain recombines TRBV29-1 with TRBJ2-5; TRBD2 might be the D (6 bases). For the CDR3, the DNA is TGCAGCGTTGAGAGCCCCGGGACCCGGGGGGAGACCCAGTACTTC. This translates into CSVESPGTRGETQYF.